Sequencing of this T cell receptor (beta chain) was carried out in a study of molecular identifiers for immune sequencing clone quantification. Study information: Replicate RNA from approximately 20,000 or 100,000 naive CD8 T cells formed five aliquots; four were sequenced.

The germline V and J ends were trimmed by 4 bases and 2 bases, with 18 bases remaining between them. The CDR3 loop spans 16 amino acids. Germline V gene lookup returns CDR1 SEHNR and CDR2 FQNEAQ (reference sequence). This clonotype appeared many times. Previously described methods with listed TCR primers produced the bulk TCR libraries. TCRdb itself ran the PCR reads through MiXCR, one entry per CDR3 protein. The table records 550,000 to 750,000 distinct CDR3 sequences, just under 20% of them present only once. In the sort, naive CD8 T cells were defined as CD8+CD4-CCR7+CD45RA+. This sequence joins TRBV7-9 and TRBJ2-7, with D perhaps matching TRBD1 or TRBD2 (5 bases each). The sequence derives from a human donor in good health. Some libraries in this study had Jurkat cell RNA spiked in. Sequenced sample: naive CD8+ T cells from blood, with Jurkat cell RNA spiked in. The subset was: FACS-sorted CD8+CD4-CCR7+CD45RA+ naive T cells. The CDR3 reads CASSSNRDRQAYEQYF. CDR3 DNA: TGTGCCAGCAGCTCTAACCGGGACCGCCAAGCCTACGAGCAGTACTTC.